This is a list of T cell receptor beta chains from one sample in a study of OX40 agonist ivuxolimab in advanced cancers. Using immunoSEQ multiplex PCR, the repertoire was profiled, and TCRdb retains in-frame clones only, with some absent. The profile shows roughly 43,000 clones, over 75% of them singletons. Material: CD4+ or CD8+ T cells sorted from blood, obtained in a trial of the OX40 agonist ivuxolimab. These receptors all stem from an adult with an advanced solid tumor such as melanoma, head and neck, liver or kidney cancer. The CDR3 runs from the conserved cysteine through the conserved F or W. The order of the fields is D gene, clone size, V gene, J gene, CDR3 protein, CDR3 DNA. A D gene is named only where the DNA matches it firmly. Expanded clones are given a class, and other clones once, few, many or no size at all.

>NA|NA|TRBV28|TRBJ1-1
CASKRDPISTEAFF
TGTGCCAGCAAAAGGGACCCCATATCCACTGAAGCTTTCTTT
>TRBD1|NA|TRBV13|TRBJ2-7
CASSSRDREKTAYEQYF
TGTGCCAGCAGCTCCCGGGACAGGGAAAAGACCGCCTACGAGCAGTACTTC
>NA|NA|TRBV7-9|TRBJ2-1
CASSLGSYNEQFF
TGTGCCAGCAGCTTAGGCAGTTACAATGAGCAGTTCTTC
>TRBD2|NA|TRBV7-7|TRBJ2-5
CASSPGTSGRETQYF
TGTGCTAGCAGCCCCGGGACTAGCGGGAGGGAGACCCAGTACTTC
>NA|NA|TRBV5-1|TRBJ2-3
CASKLSGLAYPDTQYF
TGCGCCAGCAAACTCTCGGGACTCGCGTATCCAGATACGCAGTATTTT
>NA|NA|TRBV9|TRBJ2-7
CASSPAYTLLDEQYF
TGTGCCAGCAGCCCCGCCTATACCTTACTCGACGAGCAGTACTTC
>TRBD1|once|TRBV19|TRBJ2-2
CASSRGRTGELFF
TGTGCCAGTAGCAGGGGGCGCACCGGGGAGCTGTTTTTT
>NA|NA|TRBV10-1|TRBJ2-7
CASSESLGQSYEQYF
TGCGCCAGCAGTGAGTCTTTGGGACAATCCTACGAGCAGTACTTC
>TRBD2|NA|TRBV13|TRBJ2-1
CASSSSGTSYYNEQFF
TGTGCCAGCAGCTCCTCCGGGACTAGCTACTACAATGAGCAGTTCTTC
>NA|NA|TRBV5-4|TRBJ2-3
CASSIQGSVDTQYF
TGTGCCAGCAGCATACAGGGAAGTGTAGATACGCAGTATTTT
>NA|NA|TRBV19|TRBJ2-5
CASSGAGETQYF
TGTGCCAGTTCAGGGGCCGGGGAGACCCAGTACTTC
>TRBD2|NA|TRBV11-2|TRBJ2-2
CASSAGLANTGELFF
TGTGCCAGCAGCGCGGGACTAGCGAACACCGGGGAGCTGTTTTTT
>TRBD2|NA|TRBV25-1|TRBJ2-3
CASGSGRSDTQYF
TGTGCCAGCGGTAGCGGGAGATCAGATACGCAGTATTTT
>NA|NA|TRBV7-9|TRBJ2-7
CASSLQPMEQYF
TGTGCCAGCAGCTTACAGCCGATGGAGCAGTACTTC
>NA|once|TRBV2|TRBJ2-6
CASSETGTGANVLTF
TGTGCCAGCAGTGAAACGGGGACTGGGGCCAACGTCCTGACTTTC
>NA|NA|TRBV6-6|TRBJ2-7
CASSGVYEQYF
TGTGCCAGCTCGGGGGTCTACGAGCAGTACTTC
>NA|NA|TRBV30|TRBJ2-7
CAWGRVTAYEQYF
TGTGCCTGGGGAAGGGTGACGGCCTACGAGCAGTACTTC
>NA|many|TRBV6-1|TRBJ2-2
CAIPFLGGTGELFF
TGTGCCATCCCCTTTCTGGGGGGCACCGGGGAGCTGTTTTTT
>NA|many|TRBV6-1|TRBJ1-6
CASRDGVNNSPLHF
TGCGCCAGCAGGGACGGTGTGAATAATTCACCCCTCCACTTT
>NA|NA|TRBV5-1|TRBJ2-1
CASSWGPSGNEQFF
TGCGCCAGCAGCTGGGGGCCGTCGGGCAATGAGCAGTTCTTC
>NA|NA|TRBV6-5|TRBJ2-3
CASSYLGGRDTQYF
TGTGCCAGCAGTTACCTAGGGGGTCGCGATACGCAGTATTTT
>TRBD1|NA|TRBV28|TRBJ1-5
CASSPRRQGDGNQPQHF
TGTGCCAGCAGTCCAAGAAGGCAGGGGGACGGCAATCAGCCCCAGCATTTT
>NA|NA|TRBV30|TRBJ2-1
CAWSLWVNEQFF
TGTGCCTGGAGTCTATGGGTCAATGAGCAGTTCTTC
>TRBD1|NA|TRBV7-6|TRBJ1-6
CASSLQGPGQGVGYNSPLHF
TGTGCCAGCAGCTTACAAGGGCCGGGACAGGGGGTAGGGTATAATTCACCCCTCCACTTT
>NA|NA|TRBV4-3|TRBJ1-2
CASSQVLANYGYTF
TGCGCCAGCAGCCAAGTTTTGGCTAACTATGGCTACACCTTC
>NA|NA|TRBV11-2|TRBJ2-2
CASSLGLTNTGELFF
TGTGCCAGCAGCTTAGGGCTCACGAACACCGGGGAGCTGTTTTTT
>NA|NA|TRBV28|TRBJ2-1
CATTGYNEQFF
TGTGCCACCACAGGTTACAATGAGCAGTTCTTC
>TRBD2|NA|TRBV6-1|TRBJ2-3
CASRSGGPTDTQYF
TGTGCCAGCCGTAGCGGGGGGCCCACAGATACGCAGTATTTT
>TRBD1|NA|TRBV7-9|TRBJ2-7
CASSSYAGTGTYEQYF
TGTGCCAGCAGCTCGTACGCCGGGACAGGTACCTACGAGCAGTACTTC
>TRBD2|NA|TRBV5-4|TRBJ2-3
CASSLAGGRGTDTQYF
TGTGCCAGCAGCTTGGCGGGGGGAAGGGGCACAGATACGCAGTATTTT
>TRBD1|NA|TRBV7-2|TRBJ2-7
CASSLGQGDSYEQYF
TGTGCCAGCAGCTTAGGTCAGGGGGACTCCTACGAGCAGTACTTC
>NA|NA|TRBV25-1|TRBJ2-1
CASSEPTRGRGTYNEQFF
TGTGCCAGCAGTGAACCCACCAGGGGTAGGGGGACTTACAATGAGCAGTTCTTC
>NA|NA|TRBV18|TRBJ1-5
CASSPLDNQPQHF
TGTGCCAGCTCACCACTCGACAATCAGCCCCAGCATTTT
>NA|NA|TRBV5-1|TRBJ2-3
CASSLAGQFTDTQYF
TGCGCCAGCAGCTTAGCGGGACAGTTCACAGATACGCAGTATTTT
>NA|NA|TRBV10-2|TRBJ2-3
CASSEVHWRGSSTDTQYF
TGCGCCAGCAGTGAGGTACATTGGAGGGGCTCTAGCACAGATACGCAGTATTTT
>NA|NA|TRBV4-1|TRBJ2-3
CASRQEASDTQYF
TGCGCCAGCAGACAGGAGGCCTCAGATACGCAGTATTTT